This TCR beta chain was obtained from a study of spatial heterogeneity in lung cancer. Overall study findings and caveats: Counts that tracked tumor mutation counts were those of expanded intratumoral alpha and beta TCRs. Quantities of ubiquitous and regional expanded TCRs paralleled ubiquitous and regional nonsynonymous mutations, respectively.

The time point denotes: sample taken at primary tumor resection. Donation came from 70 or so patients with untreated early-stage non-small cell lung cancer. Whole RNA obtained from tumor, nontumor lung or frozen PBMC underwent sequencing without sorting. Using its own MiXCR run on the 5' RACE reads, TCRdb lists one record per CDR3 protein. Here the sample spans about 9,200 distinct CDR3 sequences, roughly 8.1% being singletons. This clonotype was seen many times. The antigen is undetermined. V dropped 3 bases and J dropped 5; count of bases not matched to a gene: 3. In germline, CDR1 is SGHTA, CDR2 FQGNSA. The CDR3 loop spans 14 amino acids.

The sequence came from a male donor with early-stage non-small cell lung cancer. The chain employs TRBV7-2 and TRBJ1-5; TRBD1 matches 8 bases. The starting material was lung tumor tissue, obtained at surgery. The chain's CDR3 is CASSFGQGYQPQHF. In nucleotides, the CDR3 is TGTGCCAGCAGCTTTGGACAGGGTTATCAGCCCCAGCATTTT.